Each of the 32 T cell receptor beta chains below was sequenced from the same sample in a study of blood T cell repertoires in COVID-19 (dated by TCRdb to 2018 to 2021). Library creation used the immunoSEQ multiplex PCR assay. In its TCRdb copy, this immuneACCESS table keeps in-frame sequences only and misses some clones. Where compared with another copy, unresolved V genes explain less than half of these, and the others have no known cause. The sample yields just under 60,000 clones; more than 85% were counted once. Under 8.5% of the sample is taken by the ten largest. The sample consisted of peripheral blood. The receptors shown here come from a human donor with active COVID-19. The donor label of this sample is uncertain.

V and J are TRBV6-1 and TRBJ2-5; TRBD2 agrees at 9 bases. V was clipped by 2 bases and J by 7 bases; unmatched bases: 8. Germline V gene data show CDR1 as MNHNS and CDR2 as SASEGT. The CDR3 covers 15 residues. Here the CDR3 reads CASSETSGGYRTQYF. As DNA, the CDR3 is TGTGCCAGCAGTGAAACCAGCGGGGGGTATCGGACCCAGTACTTC.

The chain uses TRBV5-1 and TRBJ1-4, with D unclear. V lost 0 bases to trimming and J lost 3 bases, with 9 bases between them. This CDR3 contains 15 residues. Germline values: CDR1 SGHRS, CDR2 YFSETQ. The CDR3 DNA reads TGCGCCAGCAGCTTGGGAGGGTTGGCTAATGAAAAACTGTTTTTT. As protein: CASSLGGLANEKLFF.

The chain links TRBV7-3 to TRBJ1-5; TRBD1 is a possible D gene (5 bases). The V end lost 1 base, the J end lost 5 bases, and 6 bases lay between the germline ends. This CDR3 is built from 13 residues. From germline, CDR1 is SGHTA and CDR2 FQGTGA. CDR3 coding DNA: TGTGCCAGCAGCTTAAGGGGGGATCAGCCCCAGCATTTT. It translates to CASSLRGDQPQHF.

The rearrangement joins TRBV4-2 to TRBJ2-1; no firm D call. The length of the CDR3 is 14 residues. Germline lookup yields CDR1 LGHNA and CDR2 YNFKEQ. Trimming shortened V by 0 bases and J by 8 bases, and 11 bases separated the two germline ends. This chain's CDR3 is CASSQDLLQDEQFF. Here the CDR3 DNA reads TGTGCCAGCAGCCAAGATCTCCTCCAGGATGAGCAGTTCTTC.

J is TRBJ2-3 and V is TRBV6-5, with 10 positions matching TRBD1. The CDR3 runs to 16 residues. Germline V gene sequence: CDR1 MNHEY, CDR2 SVGAGI. The trim removed 2 bases at V and 4 bases at J, leaving 6 bases unmatched. This chain's CDR3 is CASSYLRDRGPDTQYF. CDR3 DNA sequence: TGTGCCAGCAGTTACCTCCGGGACAGGGGACCAGATACGCAGTATTTT.

This clone appeared a few times. CDR3 DNA sequence: TGTGCCAGCAGCTTGACAGGGAGCACAGATACGCAGTATTTT. Amino acids: CASSLTGSTDTQYF. The chain is built from TRBV11-3 and TRBJ2-3, with TRBD1 matching over 7 bases. V trimming: 3 bases; J trimming: 0 bases; junction bases outside the gene matches: 0. Germline values: CDR1 SGHNT, CDR2 YENEEA. The CDR3 covers 14 residues.

V is TRBV3-1 (or the pseudogene TRBV3-2) and J is TRBJ2-7; D possibly corresponds to TRBD1 (6 bases). CDR3 length: 14 amino acids. Germline assignment: CDR1 LGHDT and CDR2 YNNKEL (reference sequence). V was shortened by 2 bases and J by 0 bases, with 8 bases between the two germline ends. CDR3 residues: CASSQLGGSYEQYF. CDR3 coding DNA: TGTGCCAGCAGCCAATTAGGGGGCTCCTACGAGCAGTACTTC.

V and J are TRBV9 and TRBJ2-1; D is perhaps TRBD2 (6 bases). Trimming removed 4 bases from V and 7 bases from J, with 15 bases in between. Germline values: CDR1 SGDLS, CDR2 YYNGEE. The CDR3 loop spans 14 amino acids. The CDR3 here is CASSSRDLVNEQFF. The CDR3 DNA reads as TGTGCCAGCAGCTCCCGGGACTTAGTAAATGAGCAGTTCTTC.

This clone occurred once. This sequence joins TRBV10-1 and TRBJ2-3; D is unclear. V gave up 4 bases and J gave up 2 bases, with 13 bases separating them. The CDR3 has 15 residues. CDR1 and CDR2 (germline): WNHNN, SYGVQD (reference sequence). Here the CDR3 reads CASSVRQRATDTQYF. CDR3 sequence (DNA): TGCGCCAGCAGTGTACGCCAAAGAGCCACAGATACGCAGTATTTT.

For the CDR3, the DNA is TGTGCCAGCAGCTCCCAGGGTAACATTCAGTACTTC. This codes for CASSSQGNIQYF. This rearrangement joins TRBV7-9 to TRBJ2-4; D perhaps matches TRBD1 (5 bases). The germline CDR1 and CDR2 sequences are SEHNR and FQNEAQ (reference sequence). This CDR3 spans 12 amino acids. Trimming took 4 bases from V and 7 from J, leaving 8 bases between them.

This chain links TRBV18 with TRBJ2-5, with TRBD1 identical over 10 bases. The V gene end was trimmed by 0 bases and the J gene end by 5 bases; junction bases not matched to a gene: 0. The CDR3 contains 14 residues. Germline-derived CDR1 and CDR2 are KGHSH and LQKENI. DNA for the CDR3: TGTGCCAGCTCACCACCGGGACAGGGGGAGACCCAGTACTTC. This sequence encodes CASSPPGQGETQYF.

The chain employs TRBV4-2 and TRBJ2-2, with 16 bases that match TRBD2. Germline V gene lookup returns CDR1 LGHNA and CDR2 YNFKEQ. The CDR3 length is 18 residues. With 1 base clipped from V and 5 bases from J, the junction kept 4 bases outside the gene matches. The CDR3 protein is CASSQVGLAGGQTGELFF. CDR3 coding DNA: TGTGCCAGCAGCCAAGTGGGACTAGCGGGGGGGCAAACCGGGGAGCTGTTTTTT.

The chain employs TRBV23-1 and TRBJ2-7; the D gene is possibly TRBD1 (5 bases). TRBV23-1 is noted as an ORF with a role that remains uncertain. The length of the CDR3 is 15 residues. Trimming cost V 6 bases and J 3 bases, with 18 bases left between them. CDR3 in DNA: TGCGCCAGCAGCCCTCCAGGGAAAGGATACTACGAGCAGTACTTC. Translated, it gives CASSPPGKGYYEQYF.

The V gene is TRBV10-3, the J gene TRBJ2-5; D perhaps matches TRBD2 (5 bases). Germline CDR1 ENHRY, CDR2 SYGVKD. The CDR3 is 13 residues long. The V end was cut by 2 bases, the J end by 1 base, with 5 bases between. The DNA of the CDR3 is TGTGCCATCAGTGAGGCGGGCCAAGAGACCCAGTACTTC. Translating it yields CAISEAGQETQYF.

The V call is TRBV7-9, the J call TRBJ2-1; D is perhaps TRBD2 (6 bases). Trimming shortened V by 2 bases and J by 1 base, and 12 bases separated the two germline ends. This CDR3 is 16 amino acids long. Germline V gives CDR1 SEHNR, CDR2 FQNEAQ (reference sequence). CDR3: CASSLSLAASYNEQFF. CDR3 nucleotides: TGTGCCAGCAGCTTATCCTTAGCGGCTTCCTACAATGAGCAGTTCTTC.

V is TRBV6-2 or TRBV6-3 and J is TRBJ2-1; D unresolved. The CDR3 length is 11 residues. The V end lost 0 bases, the J end lost 13 bases, and 7 bases lay between the germline ends. Germline V lookup: CDR1 MNHEY, CDR2 SVGEGT. The CDR3 nucleotides are TGTGCCAGCAGTTACTCGCTATACCAGTTCTTC. Translated: CASSYSLYQFF.

The chain uses TRBV19 and TRBJ1-2, with TRBD1 matching over 11 bases. Unmatched junction bases numbered 3, after V lost 4 bases and J lost 2 bases. The CDR3 sequence is 15 residues long. Germline CDR1 reads LNHDA; CDR2 reads SQIVND (reference sequence). The CDR3 bases are TGTGCCAGTAGTACCCGGACAGGGGGCAACTATGGCTACACCTTC. This translates into CASSTRTGGNYGYTF.

The J gene is TRBJ2-3, the V gene TRBV24-1; 8 bases line up with TRBD2. Germline assignment: CDR1 KGHDR and CDR2 SFDVKD. The CDR3 is made up of 15 amino acids. V shed 7 bases and J 2 bases; nucleotides not matched to a gene: 7. The CDR3 here is CATSRGGGTTDTQYF. DNA for the CDR3: TGTGCCACCAGCCGGGGGGGCGGTACCACAGATACGCAGTATTTT.

The genes are TRBV7-9 and TRBJ1-1; tentatively, D is TRBD1 (5 bases). CDR1 SEHNR and CDR2 FQNEAQ come from the germline V gene (reference sequence). The ends were cut back, 5 bases at V and 4 bases at J, with 11 bases in the middle. CDR3 length equals 13 residues. The CDR3 region is CASSLEGSTEAFF. For the CDR3, the DNA is TGTGCCAGCAGCCTAGAGGGGTCCACTGAAGCTTTCTTT.

The chain carries TRBV5-1 and TRBJ1-5, with no clear D. V lost 5 bases and J lost 2, with 8 bases in between. The CDR3 totals 13 residues. CDR1 SGHRS and CDR2 YFSETQ come from the germline V gene. The CDR3 DNA reads TGCGCCAGCAGTGAGGGTCGCAATCAGCCCCAGCATTTT. Protein product: CASSEGRNQPQHF.

In this sample, this clone turned up once. The chain joins TRBV28 to TRBJ2-7, with D tentatively TRBD1 (6 bases). Germline V gene data show CDR1 as MDHEN and CDR2 as SYDVKM. Deletions cut 2 bases from V and 1 base from J, with 9 bases between. This CDR3 contains 14 residues. The CDR3 bases are TGTGCCAGCAGTTTAGCGAGGGGGTCCTACGAGCAGTACTTC. Its translation: CASSLARGSYEQYF.

The chain links TRBV15 to TRBJ2-5; 7 bases are a match to TRBD2. Trimming removed 1 base from V and 4 bases from J; junction bases left unmatched: 0. CDR3 length equals 13 residues. Germline values: CDR1 LNHNV, CDR2 YYDKDF (reference sequence). In DNA, the CDR3 is TGTGCCACCAGCAGAGGGGGGGGAGAGACCCAGTACTTC. Its translation: CATSRGGGETQYF.

The V and J genes are TRBV27 and TRBJ2-1, with TRBD2 matching over 11 bases. Germline V gene data show CDR1 as MNHEY and CDR2 as SMNVEV (reference sequence). J was trimmed by 5 bases and V by 8 bases; bases with no gene match: 5. CDR3 length: 14 amino acids. In DNA form, the CDR3 reads TGTGCCAGCCAAAGACTAGCGGGGAACAATGAGCAGTTCTTC. This encodes CASQRLAGNNEQFF.

The chain uses TRBV7-3 and TRBJ2-3; D perhaps matches TRBD1 (6 bases). V was shortened by 5 bases and J by 8 bases, with 14 bases between the two germline ends. The germline gives CDR1 SGHTA, CDR2 FQGTGA. The CDR3 covers 13 residues. CDR3 sequence: CASSPGAAGTQYF. The CDR3 DNA reads TGTGCCAGCAGCCCAGGGGCCGCCGGTACGCAGTATTTT.

By share, this clone counts as medium-sized. V and J are TRBV5-1 and TRBJ1-4; TRBD1 is a possible D gene (6 bases). The CDR3 has 16 residues. Trimming shortened V by 4 bases and J by 8 bases, and 21 bases separated the two germline ends. CDR1 SGHRS and CDR2 YFSETQ come from the germline V gene. CDR3 in amino acids: CASSNHEDRAREKLFF. As DNA, the CDR3 is TGCGCCAGCAGCAATCATGAGGACAGAGCGAGAGAAAAACTGTTTTTT.

The chain couples TRBV28 to TRBJ2-1, with 14 nucleotides matching TRBD2. The CDR3 totals 17 residues. Germline lookup yields CDR1 MDHEN and CDR2 SYDVKM. V shed 6 bases and J 9 bases; nucleotides not matched to a gene: 13. In DNA form, the CDR3 reads TGTGCCAGCAGCCTCCCGGTGGGGACTAGCGGGAGACTTGAGCAGTTCTTC. It is translated as CASSLPVGTSGRLEQFF.

The rearrangement joins TRBV19 to TRBJ1-4; D ambiguous. The CDR3 is 14 residues long. The germline V gene encodes CDR1 LNHDA and CDR2 SQIVND (reference sequence). The V end lost 6 bases, the J end lost 3 bases, and 11 bases lay between the germline ends. Here the CDR3 DNA reads TGTGCCAGTAGCGAAGGAGGTTCTAATGAAAAACTGTTTTTT. Translation gives CASSEGGSNEKLFF.

The chain couples TRBV7-2 to TRBJ2-1, with D unclear. Trimming cost V 5 bases and J 5 bases, with 19 bases left between them. The CDR3 runs 16 residues. Germline CDR1 SGHTA, CDR2 FQGNSA. Here the CDR3 reads CASSRATVLTNNEQFF. The CDR3, as DNA: TGTGCCAGCAGCCGCGCCACAGTACTCACAAACAATGAGCAGTTCTTC.

The chain links TRBV28 to TRBJ2-5; 7 bases fit TRBD1. This CDR3 contains 12 residues. From germline, CDR1 is MDHEN and CDR2 SYDVKM. Trimming at V came to 7 bases and at J to 3 bases, leaving 2 bases not matched to a gene. This CDR3 is CASTGGEETQYF. CDR3 nucleotides: TGTGCCAGCACAGGGGGTGAAGAGACCCAGTACTTC.

The rearrangement uses TRBV7-6 and TRBJ2-7; D remains ambiguous. CDR1 is SGHVS, CDR2 FNYEAQ, per germline. This CDR3 is built from 14 residues. V was trimmed by 0 bases and J by 5 bases, leaving 11 bases between them. Here the CDR3 reads CASSLAGSGDEQYF. CDR3 sequence (DNA): TGTGCCAGCAGCTTAGCGGGCTCCGGCGACGAGCAGTACTTC. Filled out from reference TRBV7-6 and TRBJ2-7, the complete variable domain reads GAGVSQSPRYKVTKRGQDVALRCDPISGHVSLYWYRQALGQGPEFLTYFNYEAQQDKSGLPNDRFSAERPEGSISTLTIQRTEQRDSAMYRCASSLAGSGDEQYFGPGTRLTVT.

This clone was recorded only once. The chain employs TRBV11-1 and TRBJ1-6; unclear D gene. Trimming took 5 bases from V and 7 from J, leaving 12 bases between them. The CDR3 has 14 amino acids. CDR1 and CDR2 (germline): SGHAT, FQDESV (reference sequence). The CDR3 reads CASSLRGTNSPLHF. As DNA, the CDR3 is TGTGCCAGCAGCCTCCGGGGTACCAATTCACCCCTCCACTTT.

This clone has just a few counts. The chain joins TRBV5-1 to TRBJ2-7; 7 bases are shared with TRBD2. Per germline, CDR1 SGHRS and CDR2 YFSETQ. CDR3 length: 14 residues. Trimming removed 3 bases from V and 6 bases from J; junction bases left unmatched: 9. DNA of the CDR3: TGCGCCAGCAGCTGGGGGGGACCCCCCGGCGAGCAGTACTTC. The encoded protein is CASSWGGPPGEQYF.